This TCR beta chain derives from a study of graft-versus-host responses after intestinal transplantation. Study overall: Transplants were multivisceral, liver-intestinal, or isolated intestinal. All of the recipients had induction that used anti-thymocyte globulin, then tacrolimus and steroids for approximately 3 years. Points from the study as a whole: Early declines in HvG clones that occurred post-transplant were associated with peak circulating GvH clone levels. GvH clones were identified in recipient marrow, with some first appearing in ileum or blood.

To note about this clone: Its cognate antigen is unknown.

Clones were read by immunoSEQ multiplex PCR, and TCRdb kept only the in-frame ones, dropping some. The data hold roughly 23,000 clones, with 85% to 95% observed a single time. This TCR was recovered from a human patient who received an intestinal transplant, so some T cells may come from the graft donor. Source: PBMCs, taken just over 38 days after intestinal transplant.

The CDR3 is CASSQGGGQGYNSPLHF. The CDR3, as DNA: TGTGCCAGCAGCCAAGGAGGGGGACAGGGCTATAATTCACCCCTCCACTTT. This sequence joins TRBV14 and TRBJ1-6, with 9 bases identical to TRBD1. V lost 1 base to trimming and J lost 3 bases; unmatched junction nucleotides: 4. CDR3 length equals 17 residues. Germline assignment: CDR1 SGHDN and CDR2 FVKESK.